A selection of T cell receptor beta chains follows, all from one sample in a study of blood T cells in healthy people across ages. TCRdb processed the 5' RACE reads anew with MiXCR; each CDR3 protein has one entry. The sample yields over a million distinct CDR3 sequences, approximately 42% seen once. Source material: blood. These receptors were collected from a woman younger than 35 in good health. The CDR3 runs from the conserved cysteine through the conserved F or W. A D gene is named only where the DNA matches it firmly. Size is stated for part of the rows, as once, few or many counts, or as a class when the clone is expanded.

len	v_gene	d_gene	j_gene	abundance	CDR3nt	CDR3aa
15	TRBV6-6	TRBD1	TRBJ2-7	few	TGTGCCAGCAGCCTCCTGGACAGGGGGCTTTACGAGCAGTACTTC	CASSLLDRGLYEQYF
15	TRBV7-9	TRBD1	TRBJ2-5	.	TGTGCCAGCAGCCCTGGGACAGGGATAGGAGAGACCCAGTACTTC	CASSPGTGIGETQYF
15	TRBV20-1	TRBD2	TRBJ2-2	.	TGCAGTGCAAAAGGGGTAGCGGGAGTGACCGGGGAGCTGTTTTTT	CSAKGVAGVTGELFF
15	TRBV7-6	.	TRBJ1-2	.	TGTGCCAGCGGCCTTTATCCTGGGAAGTACTATGGCTACACCTTC	CASGLYPGKYYGYTF
17	TRBV20-1	.	TRBJ1-4	.	TGCAGTGCTAGAGTCCGGACAGCACCACCAACTAATGAAAAACTGTTTTTT	CSARVRTAPPTNEKLFF
15	TRBV4-1	.	TRBJ2-7	few	TGCGCCAGCAGCCAAAGCCTCGTGGATAGGAGCGAGCAGTACTTC	CASSQSLVDRSEQYF
14	TRBV12-3/TRBV12-4	.	TRBJ1-5	few	TGTGCCAGCGTGCGGTCACAGAGCAATCAGCCCCAGCATTTT	CASVRSQSNQPQHF
13	TRBV10-3	.	TRBJ2-3	few	TGTGCCATCGGAGCAGGGAAAACAGATACGCAGTATTTT	CAIGAGKTDTQYF
15	TRBV6-4	.	TRBJ1-5	.	TGTGCCAGCAATACCAGGGGTTATAGCAATCAGCCCCAGCATTTT	CASNTRGYSNQPQHF
13	TRBV6-4	.	TRBJ2-7	few	TGTGCCAGCAGCGAAAAAGAAGAAGGCGAGCAGTACTTC	CASSEKEEGEQYF
14	TRBV2	TRBD2	TRBJ2-1	few	TGTGCCAGCATCATTCTAGCGGGAATTCGTGAGCAGTTCTTC	CASIILAGIREQFF
14	TRBV4-2	TRBD1	TRBJ1-1	few	TGTGCCAGCAGCCAAGGGACAGGGGAAAATGAAGCTTTCTTT	CASSQGTGENEAFF
16	TRBV20-1	TRBD1	TRBJ1-5	.	TGCAGTGCTTTACAGGGGGGATCTCTGAGCAATCAGCCCCAGCATTTT	CSALQGGSLSNQPQHF
16	TRBV6-1	TRBD2	TRBJ2-3	.	TGTGCCAGCACAGAGACTAGCGGGGGGCGCACAGATACGCAGTATTTT	CASTETSGGRTDTQYF
13	TRBV7-9	.	TRBJ2-7	.	TGTGCCAGCAGCTTAGTCGTGTCCCACGAGCAGTACTTC	CASSLVVSHEQYF
14	TRBV30	.	TRBJ2-7	.	TGTGCCTGGATCGGGGAGTCTTGGGGCTACGAGCAGTACTTC	CAWIGESWGYEQYF
15	TRBV24-1	TRBD1	TRBJ2-5	.	TGTGCCACCAGCCTCGGGGACAGGGGGAAAGAGACCCAGTACTTC	CATSLGDRGKETQYF
11	TRBV6-6	.	TRBJ2-7	.	TGTGCCAGCAGATTCGGCCACGAGCAGTACTTC	CASRFGHEQYF
12	TRBV4-1	.	TRBJ2-1	many	TGCGCCAGCAGCCAACGCTACAATGAGCAGTTCTTC	CASSQRYNEQFF
13	TRBV20-1	TRBD2	TRBJ2-1	few	TGCAGCCTACTAGCGGGAATCAACAATGAGCAGTTCTTC	CSLLAGINNEQFF
12	TRBV9	.	TRBJ1-5	.	TGTGCCAGCGGTGGAACGGTGACTCCCCAGCATTTT	CASGGTVTPQHF
12	TRBV5-4	.	TRBJ1-6	.	TGTGCCAGCAGCAACAGTAATTCACCCCTCCACTTT	CASSNSNSPLHF
16	TRBV11-1	TRBD2	TRBJ2-5	.	TGTGCCAGCAGCTCGAGGACTAGCTTGGGACAAGAGACCCAGTACTTC	CASSSRTSLGQETQYF
18	TRBV5-1	.	TRBJ2-3	.	TGCGCCAGCAGCTTGGACGGAGAGAGGGGCCGAAGCACAGATACGCAGTATTTT	CASSLDGERGRSTDTQYF
14	TRBV20-1	.	TRBJ2-7	.	TGCAGTGCTAGGTCAGTGGGTTCAACCTACGAGCAGTACTTC	CSARSVGSTYEQYF
15	TRBV4-2	TRBD2	TRBJ2-7	many	TGTGCCAGCAGCCAAGGACTAGCGGAGACCTACGAGCAGTACTTC	CASSQGLAETYEQYF
15	TRBV6-1	.	TRBJ1-1	.	TGTGCCAGCAGTGAACCACAGGGTGTGAACACTGAAGCTTTCTTT	CASSEPQGVNTEAFF
11	TRBV20-1	.	TRBJ2-7	many	TGCAGTGCTAGTCAGGCCTACGAGCAGTACTTC	CSASQAYEQYF
15	TRBV20-1	.	TRBJ1-4	.	TGCAGTGCTAGAGATTGGGATACAACTAATGAAAAACTGTTTTTT	CSARDWDTTNEKLFF
14	TRBV6-1	TRBD1	TRBJ2-7	few	TGTGCCAGCAGACCGGGACAGGCCTCCTACGAGCAGTACTTC	CASRPGQASYEQYF
16	TRBV4-1	.	TRBJ1-5	.	TGCGCCAGCAGCCCCCAGACAACGAGCAGGAATCAGCCCCAGCATTTT	CASSPQTTSRNQPQHF
15	TRBV5-1	.	TRBJ2-5	.	TGCGCCAGCAGCTTGGACCCCCCGAGATTGGAGACCCAGTACTTC	CASSLDPPRLETQYF
11	TRBV30	.	TRBJ2-1	.	TGTGCCTGGAGTTTGAATAGCGAGCAGTTCTTC	CAWSLNSEQFF
13	TRBV5-6	TRBD2	TRBJ2-5	few	TGTGCCAGCAGCGGGACTAGCGAGGAGACCCAGTACTTC	CASSGTSEETQYF
14	TRBV27	.	TRBJ2-5	.	TGTACCAGCAGCGGGGAGGACAGAAACTACAAGCAGTACTTC	CTSSGEDRNYKQYF
15	TRBV28	TRBD2	TRBJ2-1	few	TGTGCCAGCAGCAGGGGACTAGCGGGGGGGCGGCAGCAGTTCTTC	CASSRGLAGGRQQFF
15	TRBV7-8	TRBD2	TRBJ2-1	.	TGTGCCAGCAGCTTTCCTAGCGGGGAATACGATGAGCAGTTCTTC	CASSFPSGEYDEQFF
17	TRBV20-1	TRBD2	TRBJ2-5	few	TGCAGTGCTAGAGATGTTGAGCGGGGGGGCCCCCAGGAGACCCAGTACTTC	CSARDVERGGPQETQYF
14	TRBV20-1	.	TRBJ1-6	few	TGCAGTGCTAGGCGCAGGGAGGCGGATTCACCCCTCCACTTT	CSARRREADSPLHF
11	TRBV3-1	.	TRBJ1-1	.	TGTGCCAGCAGCTCAACAGGGAAAGCTTTCTTT	CASSSTGKAFF
12	TRBV20-1	.	TRBJ1-1	.	TGCAGTGCCCGCTTGGGGTACACTGAAGCTTTCTTT	CSARLGYTEAFF
18	TRBV24-1	TRBD2	TRBJ2-1	few	TGTGCCACCAGTGATACAAACCTAGCGGGAAGATCCTACAATGAGCAGTTCTTC	CATSDTNLAGRSYNEQFF
18	TRBV4-2	TRBD2	TRBJ2-7	.	TGTGCCAGCAGCCAAGATCACGCGGGAGGCAGCTCCTACAATGAGCAGTACTTC	CASSQDHAGGSSYNEQYF
17	TRBV7-9	TRBD1	TRBJ2-2	.	TGTGCCAGCAGCTTAGAACCGGCAGGGGGCAGAACCGGGGAGCTGTTTTTT	CASSLEPAGGRTGELFF
17	TRBV7-2	.	TRBJ1-5	few	TGTGCCAGCAGTCAACAGCGAGTCCATGGTAGCAATCAGCCCCAGCATTTT	CASSQQRVHGSNQPQHF
18	TRBV7-6	TRBD1	TRBJ2-3	.	TGTGCCAGCAGCTTAAAGGGACAGCTTGACCCTAGCACAGATACGCAGTATTTT	CASSLKGQLDPSTDTQYF
15	TRBV7-8	.	TRBJ2-7	.	TGTGCCAGCAGCTTAGTCCGGGGCCCGTCCTACGAGCAGTACTTC	CASSLVRGPSYEQYF
16	TRBV4-1	.	TRBJ1-2	few	TGCGCCAGCAGCCAAGGGCTTTGGCGGGGAGTCGATGGCTACACCTTC	CASSQGLWRGVDGYTF